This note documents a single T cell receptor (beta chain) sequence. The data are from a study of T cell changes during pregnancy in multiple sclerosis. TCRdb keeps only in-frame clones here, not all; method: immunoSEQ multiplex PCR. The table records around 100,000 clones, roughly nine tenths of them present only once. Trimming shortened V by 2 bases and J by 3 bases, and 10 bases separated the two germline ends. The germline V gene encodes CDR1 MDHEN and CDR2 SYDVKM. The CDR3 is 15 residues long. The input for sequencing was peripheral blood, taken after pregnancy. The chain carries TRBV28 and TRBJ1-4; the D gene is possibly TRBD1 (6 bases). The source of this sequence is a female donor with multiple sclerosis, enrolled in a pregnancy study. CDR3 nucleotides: TGTGCCAGCAGTTTAGACCAGGGGCCTAATGAAAAACTGTTTTTT. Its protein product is CASSLDQGPNEKLFF. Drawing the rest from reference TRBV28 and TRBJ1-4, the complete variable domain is DVKVTQSSRYLVKRTGEKVFLECVQDMDHENMFWYRQDPGLGLRLIYFSYDVKMKEKGDIPEGYSVSREKKERFSLILESASTNQTSMYLCASSLDQGPNEKLFFGSGTQLSVL.